Listed here are 12 T cell receptor beta chains from one sample, sequenced in a study of tumor-infiltrating lymphocytes in primary liver carcinoma. Using a constant-region primer together with ProtoScript II reverse transcriptase, TCR beta cDNA was made from about 500 ng of total RNA. Three-round nested multiplex PCR performed with slightly modified ARM-PCR produced the TCR beta libraries. Use of TRBV1-TRBV30 forward primers with a C-beta reverse primer characterized the first two PCR rounds, which lasted around 11 cycles each. TCRdb recomputed calls from the multiplex PCR reads with MiXCR, one row per CDR3 protein. The sample contains about 310,000 distinct CDR3 sequences, more than 55% of which appear only once. The authors took blood RNA from unsorted whole blood and also extracted germline DNA. The specimen was peripheral blood. These receptors were obtained from a woman between 25 and 40 years old with primary liver carcinoma and hepatitis B virus infection.

About this clonotype itself: A clone one base away is much larger, so this may be a read error. The chain couples TRBV6-2 or TRBV6-3 to TRBJ2-2; 7 nucleotides line up with TRBD2. This CDR3 has 16 residues. Germline V gene data show CDR1 as MNHEY and CDR2 as SVGEGT. This CDR3 is CASSRLARVNTGDLFF. CDR3 nucleotide sequence: TGTGCCAGCAGTCGACTAGCCCGCGTTAACACCGGGGATCTGTTTTTT.

This clonotype was found a few times. The chain carries TRBV29-1 and TRBJ1-4, with TRBD1 matching over 8 bases. V lost 5 bases to trimming and J lost 4 bases; unmatched junction nucleotides: 3. There are 13 residues in the CDR3. CDR1 and CDR2 (germline): SQVTM, ANQGSEA. The CDR3 is CSVTGQVNEKLFF. CDR3 bases: TGCAGCGTTACGGGACAGGTTAATGAAAAACTGTTTTTT. Based on the CDR3 plus reference TRBV29-1 and TRBJ1-4, the full variable domain is SAVISQKPSRDICQRGTSLTIQCQVDSQVTMMFWYRQQPGQSLTLIATANQGSEATYESGFVIDKFPISRPNLTFSTLTVSNMSPEDSSIYLCSVTGQVNEKLFFGSGTQLSVL.

Remarks on this clonotype: A much larger clone lies one base from this, so it may be a read error. This chain uses TRBV12-3 or TRBV12-4 with TRBJ2-4; perhaps D is TRBD1 or TRBD2 (5 bases each). Trimming cost V 4 bases and J 5 bases, with 12 bases left between them. This CDR3 spans 14 amino acids. CDR3: CASSSAGAENIQYF. The CDR3 region has the DNA TGTGCCAGCAGTTCCGCCGGGGCCGAAAACATTCAGTACTTC.

Details on this clonotype: A read error may produce the germline difference seen at one junction end. V is TRBV12-3 or TRBV12-4 and J is TRBJ2-1; 11 bases fit TRBD2. The CDR3 totals 17 residues. CDR3 bases: TGTGCCAGCAGTTTCCCATCGGGACTAGCGGACTACAATGAGCGGTTCTTC. This translates into CASSFPSGLADYNERFF.

This clonotype was seen only once. Sequence at one end of the junction differs from germline and may be a read error. This chain links TRBV11-2 with TRBJ2-3, with 7 bases matching TRBD1. Germline V gene data show CDR1 as SGHAT and CDR2 as FQNNGV. The CDR3 consists of 14 residues. The CDR3 coding sequence is TGTGCCGGCAGCACGACAGGGAACCAAGAGACCCAGTACTTT. Translating it yields CAGSTTGNQETQYF.

This chain uses TRBV7-9 with TRBJ1-5; unclear D gene. Trimming left V 3 bases short and J 3 bases short, with 9 bases between. Germline loops: CDR1 SEHNR, CDR2 FQNEAQ (reference sequence). The CDR3 consists of 14 residues. The CDR3 is CASSFGTDNQPQHF. In DNA form, the CDR3 reads TGTGCCAGCAGCTTTGGCACGGACAATCAGCCCCAGCATTTT.

The chain has TRBV4-2 and TRBJ2-7, with 9 bases identical to TRBD2. CDR3 length equals 21 residues. From germline, CDR1 is LGHNA and CDR2 YNFKEQ. CDR3 in DNA: TGTACCAACAGCCAAGATGAGGGAGGACAAGGGACTAGCAGGCGCACGTTCGAGCAGTACTTC. As protein: CTNSQDEGGQGTSRRTFEQYF.

This chain links TRBV5-8 with TRBJ2-3; 11 bases line up with TRBD2. Looked up from germline, CDR1 is SGHTS and CDR2 is YDEGEE. This CDR3 contains 15 residues. V shed 4 bases and J 7 bases; nucleotides not matched to a gene: 8. The CDR3 is CASSHELAGDHTQYF. The CDR3 DNA reads TGTGCCAGCAGCCATGAACTAGCGGGAGATCATACGCAGTATTTT.

The chain joins TRBV11-2 to TRBJ2-3; 7 bases map to TRBD1. J lost 2 bases, V lost 1 base, and 15 bases had no gene match. The CDR3 covers 19 residues. Germline V gives CDR1 SGHAT, CDR2 FQNNGV. This CDR3 reads CASSLGRDSSFEVTDTQYF. The CDR3 nucleotides are TGTGCCAGCAGCTTAGGTCGGGACAGTAGTTTTGAAGTCACAGATACGCAGTATTTT.

On this clonotype itself: One end of the junction varies from germline; a read error may be responsible. The rearrangement links TRBV4-3 to TRBJ2-6, with D possibly TRBD1 on 5 matching bases. CDR3 length: 18 amino acids. Germline assignment: CDR1 LGHNA and CDR2 YSLEER. DNA of the CDR3: TGCGCCAGCAGCCAAGAAGTCGGAACATTCTCTGGGGCCAACGCCCTGACTTTC. Protein product: CASSQEVGTFSGANALTF.

For this clonotype: Since the CDR3 does not end with the conserved phenylalanine or tryptophan, this likely comes from a read error. This chain uses TRBV7-8 with TRBJ1-5, with a possible D match to TRBD1 (5 bases). This CDR3 has 13 residues. Trimming stripped 5 bases from V and 7 bases from J, with 12 bases between. From germline, CDR1 is SGHVS and CDR2 FQNEAQ. The CDR3 coding sequence is TGTGCCAGCAGCCGAGGGTGGGGGCAGCCCCAGCATTCT. This translates into CASSRGWGQPQHS.

This clonotype was detected ten times or more. This chain uses TRBV12-3 or TRBV12-4 with TRBJ2-1; 8 bases are shared with TRBD1. Trimming cost V 3 bases and J 2 bases; bases outside gene matches: 3. There are 15 residues in the CDR3. The CDR3 spells CASSLEQGAYNEQFF. CDR3 DNA sequence: TGTGCCAGCAGTTTGGAACAGGGGGCCTACAATGAGCAGTTCTTC.